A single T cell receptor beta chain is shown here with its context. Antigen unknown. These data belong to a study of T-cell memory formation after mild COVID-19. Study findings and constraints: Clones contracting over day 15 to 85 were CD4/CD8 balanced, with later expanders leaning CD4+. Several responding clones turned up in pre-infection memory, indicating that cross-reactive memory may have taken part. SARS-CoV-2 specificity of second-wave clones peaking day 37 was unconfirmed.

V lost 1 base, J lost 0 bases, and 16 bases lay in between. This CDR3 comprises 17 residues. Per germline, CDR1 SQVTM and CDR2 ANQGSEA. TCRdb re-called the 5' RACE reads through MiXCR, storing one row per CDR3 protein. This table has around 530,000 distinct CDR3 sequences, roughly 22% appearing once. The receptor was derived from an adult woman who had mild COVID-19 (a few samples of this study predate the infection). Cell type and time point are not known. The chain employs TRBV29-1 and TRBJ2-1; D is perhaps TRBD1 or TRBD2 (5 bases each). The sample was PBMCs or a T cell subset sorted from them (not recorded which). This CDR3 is CSVEGDGSSSSYNEQFF. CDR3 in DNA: TGCAGCGTTGAAGGGGACGGAAGCTCCAGCTCCTACAATGAGCAGTTCTTC.